What follows describes a single T cell receptor beta chain. Every donor provided 9.5 to 10 milliliters of peripheral blood. The amount of total RNA extracted per sample was at least 5.5 micrograms. The V gene lost 2 bases and the J gene lost 5 bases, with 7 bases spanning the gap. The CDR3 spans 13 residues. Next came a second PCR, run for about 6 to 11 cycles, which used a sample-barcoded 5' primer along with a J-beta primer mix. With 12 random nucleotides, a template-switch adaptor tagged each individual cDNA molecule. TCRdb re-analysed the 5' RACE reads in MiXCR, keeping a single row per CDR3 protein. The table has hundreds of thousands of distinct CDR3 sequences, around 43% seen once. The source of the sample is a study of blood T cells in healthy people across ages.

The V and J genes are TRBV12-3 or TRBV12-4 and TRBJ2-1, with no clear D. Specimen: blood. The TCR sequence derives from a man between 60 and 70 years old in good health. The CDR3 bases are TGTGCCAGCAGTTTATACCCGGACAATGAGCAGTTCTTC. Residues: CASSLYPDNEQFF.